This passage covers 12 T cell receptor beta chains from one sample sequenced in a study of tumor-infiltrating lymphocytes in oesophageal squamous cell carcinoma. TCRdb reanalysed the PCR reads using MiXCR and keeps one entry per CDR3 protein. The table includes 6,500 to 8,500 distinct CDR3 sequences, approximately 14% detected once. The sample was blood. The receptors were sampled from a male donor with esophageal squamous cell carcinoma.

The chain carries TRBV19 and TRBJ2-3; D remains unclear. The J call may be faulty, since TRBJ1-1 better matches the DNA end. Germline lookup yields CDR1 LNHDA and CDR2 SQIVND (reference sequence). This CDR3 is 14 amino acids long. In DNA, the CDR3 is TGTGCCAGTAAAACTAATAGGGTCATGGCTGAAGCTTTCTTT. Amino acids: CASKTNRVMAEAFF.

This clonotype was counted ten times or more. The V gene is TRBV7-9, the J gene TRBJ2-5; tentatively, D is TRBD1 (5 bases). The J call may not be correct, given that the DNA end is closer to TRBJ2-1. From germline, CDR1 is SEHNR and CDR2 FQNEAQ (reference sequence). This CDR3 region has 12 residues. The CDR3 nucleotides are TGTGCCAGCAGCCTACAGGCCTACGAGCAGTTCTTC. It encodes CASSLQAYEQFF.

This clonotype has more than one count but fewer than ten. J is TRBJ2-1 and V is TRBV24-1; D unresolved. The assigned J gene may be wrong: the sequence end matches TRBJ2-7 better. There are 13 residues in the CDR3. Germline loops: CDR1 KGHDR, CDR2 SFDVKD. The CDR3 spells CATSGRHSYEQYF. The CDR3 DNA sequence: TGTGCCACCAGTGGAAGGCACTCCTACGAGCAGTACTTC.

This clonotype was detected many times. V and J are TRBV12-3 or TRBV12-4 and TRBJ1-3; D may be TRBD1 (6 bases). Deletions cut 5 bases from V and 1 base from J, with 9 bases between. The CDR3 has 14 amino acids. CDR3 coding DNA: TGTGCCAGCAGTCTACAGGGATCTGGAAACACCATATATTTT. Translation gives CASSLQGSGNTIYF.

With regard to this clonotype: It may be a read error: a sequence one base away is much more abundant. This chain uses TRBV5-4 with TRBJ2-2; D is unclear. The germline CDR1 and CDR2 sequences are SGHNT and YYREEE (reference sequence). This CDR3 comprises 15 residues. Trimming pared 2 bases from V and 6 bases from J, leaving 14 bases between. CDR3 bases: TGTGCCAGCAGCTTCGGGCAGCTCGTCGCCGGGGAGCTGTTTTTT. Translation: CASSFGQLVAGELFF.

This clonotype was detected ten times or more. CDR3 amino acids: CASSPGLGSYEQYF. The CDR3, as DNA: TGTGCCAGCAGCCCAGGACTAGGGAGCTACGAGCAGTACTTC. This sequence joins TRBV9 and TRBJ2-7, with 7 bases matching TRBD2. V lost 4 bases to trimming and J lost 3 bases; unmatched junction nucleotides: 7. Germline values: CDR1 SGDLS, CDR2 YYNGEE. The CDR3 covers 14 residues.

Judged by abundance, this clonotype is medium-sized. The V and J genes are TRBV24-1 and TRBJ2-1, with D possibly called TRBD1 or TRBD2 (5 bases each). CDR1 and CDR2 from the germline V gene are KGHDR and SFDVKD. V shed 0 bases and J shed 3 bases, with 8 bases lying between them. This CDR3 has 15 amino acids. CDR3 loop: CATSDLGGSYNEQFF. As DNA, the CDR3 is TGTGCCACCAGTGATTTGGGGGGTAGCTACAATGAGCAGTTCTTC.

The sample holds many counts of this clonotype. V usage is TRBV19 and J usage is TRBJ1-3; the D is unclear. V was pared by 6 bases and J by 0 bases, with 15 bases between. Germline CDR1 and CDR2: LNHDA and SQIVND (reference sequence). CDR3 size: 16 residues. CDR3 loop: CASSPGRTISGNTIYF. DNA for the CDR3: TGTGCCAGTAGCCCCGGAAGGACCATCTCTGGAAACACCATATATTTT.

This clonotype has only a few counts. A much larger clone differs from this one at a single base, so this may be a read error. This chain links TRBV5-4 with TRBJ2-1, with 7 positions matching TRBD2. The J call may be mistaken, given a closer DNA end match to TRBJ2-7. The CDR3 spans 13 residues. The germline V gene has CDR1 SGHNT and CDR2 YYREEE (reference sequence). The CDR3 protein is CASSPQAGNEQYF. CDR3 bases: TGTGCCAGCAGCCCGCAAGCGGGGAATGAGCAGTACTTC.

In its sample, this clonotype is medium-sized (0.01 to 0.1%). The chain has TRBV6-4 and TRBJ2-3; the D gene is possibly TRBD1 (6 bases). The V gene lost 2 bases and the J gene lost 0 bases, with 12 bases spanning the gap. In germline, CDR1 is MRHNA, CDR2 SNTAGT. The CDR3 loop spans 16 amino acids. In DNA form, the CDR3 reads TGTGCCAGCAGTGACGAGGCGCAGGGGAGCACAGATACGCAGTATTTT. Translating it yields CASSDEAQGSTDTQYF.

This clonotype has ten or more counts. It may be a read error: a sequence one base away is much more abundant. J is TRBJ2-7 and V is TRBV6-2 or TRBV6-3; D may be TRBD1 (5 bases). The CDR3 has 14 residues. Trimming took off 6 bases at V and 7 bases at J, with 19 bases between the two ends. The germline gives CDR1 MNHEY, CDR2 SVGEGT. For the CDR3, the DNA is TGTGCCAGCAGCCCCCAGGGCTCCTACAATGAGCAGTACTTC. Its protein product is CASSPQGSYNEQYF.

The table lists this clonotype with many counts. This chain connects TRBV6-6 to TRBJ2-7; TRBD1 is a possible D gene (6 bases). The ends were cut back, 1 base at V and 2 bases at J, with 15 bases in the middle. The germline V gene encodes CDR1 MNHNY and CDR2 SVGAGI (reference sequence). The length of the CDR3 is 16 residues. The DNA of the CDR3 is TGTGCCAGCAGTTACTTCTTGGGACACCAGGCCTACGAGCAGTACTTC. Its translation: CASSYFLGHQAYEQYF.